This is a list of T cell receptor beta chains from one sample in a study of Graves' ophthalmopathy and Graves' hyperthyroidism. TCRdb analysed the multiplex PCR reads with MiXCR anew, one entry per CDR3 protein. The table records hundreds of thousands of distinct CDR3 sequences, around 40% of them present only once. The sequenced sample consisted of peripheral blood. The receptors originated from an adult man with Graves' ophthalmopathy. CDR3s include the opening cysteine and the closing phenylalanine or tryptophan. A D gene is named only where the DNA matches it firmly. The size entry is marked missing in some rows and otherwise reads once, few, many or a size class.

cdr3_aa cdr3_nt clone_size v_call d_call j_call cdr3_length
CASSLTRASPLHF TGTGCCAGCAGTTTAACCAGGGCTTCACCCCTCCACTTT few TRBV25-1 NA TRBJ1-6 13
CASSETGWRSPLHF TGTGCCAGCAGTGAGACAGGGTGGCGTTCACCCCTCCACTTT many TRBV2 TRBD1 TRBJ1-6 14
CASSLALTGVGTQYF TGTGCCAGCAGTTTAGCCTTGACAGGGGTGGGGACCCAGTACTTC NA TRBV5-1 TRBD1 TRBJ2-5 15
CASSPPGTGRNSPLHF TGCGCCAGCAGCCCCCCCGGGACGGGGCGGAATTCACCCCTCCACTTT many TRBV4-1 NA TRBJ1-6 16
CSAHIRAEQYF TGCAGTGCCCACATTCGGGCCGAGCAGTACTTC NA TRBV20-1 NA TRBJ2-7 11
CSVASGDDEKLFF TGCAGCGTTGCGTCAGGGGATGATGAAAAACTGTTTTTT many TRBV29-1 NA TRBJ1-4 13
CSVRTGEGTEAFF TGCAGCGTTAGGACAGGGGAGGGGACTGAAGCTTTCTTT many TRBV29-1 TRBD1 TRBJ1-1 13
CSVEGQVNTEAFF TGCAGCGTTGAAGGACAGGTGAACACTGAAGCTTTCTTT many TRBV29-1 NA TRBJ1-1 13
CATSGWGQGGYEQYF TGTGCCACCAGTGGGTGGGGACAGGGAGGCTACGAGCAGTACTTC many TRBV24-1 TRBD1 TRBJ2-7 15
CSARDIRGSTEAFF TGCAGTGCTAGAGATATTCGAGGGAGCACTGAAGCTTTCTTT NA TRBV20-1 NA TRBJ1-1 14
CSATDRSAAF TGCAGCGCGACGGACAGGTCGGCAGCTTTC few TRBV29-1 TRBD1 TRBJ2-6 10
CSVEDAQGWNEQFF TGCAGCGTTGAAGATGCCCAGGGGTGGAATGAGCAGTTCTTC NA TRBV29-1 NA TRBJ2-1 14
CASSPRTENTGELFF TGTGCCAGCAGCCCCCGGACAGAGAACACCGGGGAGCTGTTTTTT many TRBV7-2 NA TRBJ2-2 15
CASSLEPGPLTEAFF TGTGCCAGCAGCTTAGAACCGGGGCCGCTGACTGAAGCTTTCTTT few TRBV7-6 NA TRBJ1-1 15
CASSLRKETQYF TGTGCCAGCTCACTCAGGAAGGAGACCCAGTACTTC few TRBV2 NA TRBJ2-5 12
CSARDSKSGNQPQHF TGCAGTGCTAGAGATTCGAAGTCAGGGAATCAGCCCCAGCATTTT once TRBV20-1 NA TRBJ1-5 15
CASTDYRPNTEAFF TGTGCCAGCACCGATTACCGGCCGAACACTGAAGCTTTCTTT NA TRBV7-9 NA TRBJ1-1 14
CASSLEGGGQSPYEQYF TGTGCCAGCAGCTTGGAAGGGGGGGGCCAATCTCCCTACGAGCAGTACTTC NA TRBV7-9 NA TRBJ2-7 17
CASSPTGLVGSPLHF TGTGCCAGCAGCCCGACAGGTCTAGTAGGATCACCCCTCCACTTT few TRBV9 NA TRBJ1-6 15
CSAVMFPRDEQYF TGCAGTGCTGTCATGTTTCCGCGGGACGAGCAGTACTTC few TRBV20-1 NA TRBJ2-7 13
CSAQQGGSSYEQYF TGCAGTGCTCAACAGGGGGGTAGCTCCTACGAGCAGTACTTC NA TRBV20-1 TRBD1 TRBJ2-7 14
CASRRGNKDQPQHF TGTGCCAGCCGGCGGGGCAACAAAGATCAGCCCCAGCATTTT NA TRBV6-5 NA TRBJ1-5 14
CSAVRDRISYEQYF TGCAGCGCCGTACGGGACAGAATATCCTACGAGCAGTACTTC many TRBV29-1 TRBD1 TRBJ2-7 14
CASSPLAEGTNYEQYF TGTGCCAGCTCACCACTGGCGGAGGGAACCAACTACGAGCAGTACTTC NA TRBV11-2 NA TRBJ2-7 16
CASSLVRGYGTEAFF TGTGCCAGCAGCTTAGTGAGGGGGTATGGCACTGAAGCTTTCTTT many TRBV7-9 NA TRBJ1-1 15
CASSQYREVYTF TGCGCCAGCAGCCAGTACAGGGAGGTCTACACCTTC few TRBV4-1 NA TRBJ1-2 12
CASSLGPHEKLFF TGCGCCAGCAGCCTCGGGCCTCATGAAAAACTGTTTTTT NA TRBV4-3 NA TRBJ1-4 13
CASSQGRGGSEAFF TGTGCCAGCAGCCAGGGGAGGGGTGGGTCTGAAGCTTTCTTT NA TRBV13 NA TRBJ1-1 14
CASSQTGFAHGYTF TGTGCCAGCAGCCAAACCGGGTTTGCTCATGGCTACACCTTC many TRBV7-9 NA TRBJ1-2 14
CASSILTGAGNQPQHF TGTGCCAGCAGTATCCTGACAGGGGCGGGCAATCAGCCCCAGCATTTT once TRBV25-1 TRBD1 TRBJ1-5 16
CASSQALVTEAFF TGCGCCAGCAGCCAGGCCTTGGTCACTGAAGCTTTCTTT NA TRBV4-1 NA TRBJ1-1 13
CASSWTASPSYEQYF TGTGCCAGCAGTTGGACTGCTTCGCCCTCCTACGAGCAGTACTTC few TRBV27 NA TRBJ2-7 15
CAISEGPGGPGELFF TGTGCCATCAGTGAGGGGCCAGGGGGTCCCGGGGAGCTGTTTTTT few TRBV10-3 TRBD1 TRBJ2-2 15
CSVEGVIGETQYF TGCAGCGTTGAAGGGGTCATCGGAGAGACCCAGTACTTC NA TRBV29-1 NA TRBJ2-5 13
CASSPGSSGAQETQYF TGTGCCAGCAGCCCGGGAAGTTCGGGGGCCCAAGAGACCCAGTACTTC once TRBV7-9 NA TRBJ2-5 16
CASSHFQSSGNTIYF TGTGCCAGCAGCCATTTTCAGAGCTCTGGAAACACCATATATTTT NA TRBV11-1 NA TRBJ1-3 15
CARDPDGTYEQYF TGTGCTAGAGATCCGGACGGCACCTACGAGCAGTACTTC NA TRBV9 NA TRBJ2-7 13
CASSSTGLPMELFF TGTGCCAGCAGCTCAACGGGACTCCCGATGGAGCTGTTTTTT NA TRBV7-9 NA TRBJ2-2 14
CASSSPSSGANVLTF TGTGCCAGTAGTTCACCGAGCTCTGGGGCCAACGTCCTGACTTTC many TRBV19 NA TRBJ2-6 15
CASSASGGSWREKLFF TGCGCCAGCAGCGCGTCCGGAGGGAGTTGGAGAGAAAAACTGTTTTTT few TRBV5-1 NA TRBJ1-4 16
CASSQEPGTNEKLFF TGTGCCAGCAGCCAAGAACCCGGGACTAATGAAAAACTGTTTTTT NA TRBV7-3 NA TRBJ1-4 15
CATSSGRGNYEQYF TGTGCCACCAGTTCCGGCAGGGGCAACTACGAGCAGTACTTC many TRBV24-1 NA TRBJ2-7 14
CSVATTNTGELFF TGCAGCGTTGCGACAACTAACACCGGGGAGCTGTTTTTT many TRBV29-1 NA TRBJ2-2 13
CAISESTGSAQPQHF TGTGCCATCAGTGAGTCGACAGGGTCAGCCCAGCCCCAGCATTTT many TRBV10-3 TRBD1 TRBJ1-5 15
CASGPDRIRETQYF TGTGCCAGCGGACCGGACAGGATCCGAGAGACCCAGTACTTC NA TRBV7-6 TRBD1 TRBJ2-5 14
CSVRRGRAEAFF TGCAGCGTTCGTCGGGGGAGGGCTGAAGCTTTCTTT once TRBV29-1 NA TRBJ1-1 12
CASREGQLSNYGYTF TGTGCCAGCAGGGAAGGACAGTTATCTAACTATGGCTACACCTTC NA TRBV12-3/TRBV12-4 NA TRBJ1-2 15
CASSPTGEQPQHF TGTGCCAGTAGTCCCACAGGTGAACAGCCCCAGCATTTT many TRBV19 NA TRBJ1-5 13
CSAKRGPDTEAFF TGCAGTGCTAAGAGGGGGCCGGACACTGAAGCTTTCTTT NA TRBV20-1 TRBD1 TRBJ1-1 13
CASSPRGRETGANVLTF TGTGCCAGCAGTCCGCGGGGCAGGGAGACTGGGGCCAACGTCCTGACTTTC many TRBV2 NA TRBJ2-6 17
CASSFQGAPGYTF TGTGCCAGCAGTTTTCAGGGGGCTCCTGGCTACACCTTC many TRBV2 TRBD1 TRBJ1-2 13
CASSSRTGSGGYTF TGTGCCAGCAGTTCCCGGACAGGGTCCGGTGGCTACACCTTC many TRBV10-3 TRBD1 TRBJ1-2 14
CASSAGGRNTEAFF TGTGCCAGCAGCGCAGGGGGGCGGAACACTGAAGCTTTCTTT many TRBV7-9 TRBD1 TRBJ1-1 14
CASSTRGASYEQYF TGTGCCAGTAGCACACGGGGAGCCTCCTACGAGCAGTACTTC few TRBV19 NA TRBJ2-7 14